Listed below are T cell receptor beta chains from one sample, sequenced in a study of blood T cell repertoires in COVID-19. Only in-frame clones appear in the TCRdb table, and some are missing; sequencing was by immunoSEQ multiplex PCR. The sample has about 68,000 clones; 80% to 85% are singletons. Sequenced material: peripheral blood. The receptors were sampled from a man in his fifties or sixties with active COVID-19. The CDR3 runs from the conserved cysteine through the conserved F or W. Fields, in order: clone size, D gene, J gene, V gene, CDR3 DNA, CDR3 protein. A D gene is named only where the DNA matches it firmly. The size entry is marked missing in some rows and otherwise reads once, few, many or a size class.

clone_size: .; d_call: .; j_call: TRBJ1-1; v_call: TRBV20-1; cdr3_nt: TGCAGTGCTAGTGACGGTATTACTGAAGCTTTCTTT; cdr3_aa: CSASDGITEAFF
clone_size: few; d_call: .; j_call: TRBJ1-5; v_call: TRBV5-6; cdr3_nt: TGTGCCAGCAGCTTGGGTGTGAGTCAGCCCCAGCATTTT; cdr3_aa: CASSLGVSQPQHF
clone_size: .; d_call: TRBD2; j_call: TRBJ2-5; v_call: TRBV4-1; cdr3_nt: TGCGCCAGCAGCCAAGAGCTAGCGGGGGATCGTTGGAAGACCCAGTACTTC; cdr3_aa: CASSQELAGDRWKTQYF
clone_size: .; d_call: .; j_call: TRBJ2-1; v_call: TRBV18; cdr3_nt: TGTGCCAGCTCACCACGTGTGGACAGCAATGAGCAGTTCTTC; cdr3_aa: CASSPRVDSNEQFF
clone_size: .; d_call: TRBD2; j_call: TRBJ2-3; v_call: TRBV9; cdr3_nt: TGTGCCAGCAGCGTAGATTCTCCGTTCGGTAGCGGGGGCCGACACACAGATACGCAGTATTTT; cdr3_aa: CASSVDSPFGSGGRHTDTQYF
clone_size: .; d_call: TRBD1; j_call: TRBJ2-7; v_call: TRBV6-5; cdr3_nt: TGTGCCAGCAGGGGGACAGTCTCCTACGAGCAGTACTTC; cdr3_aa: CASRGTVSYEQYF
clone_size: .; d_call: .; j_call: TRBJ2-7; v_call: TRBV19; cdr3_nt: TGTGCCAGTTCCTTCGCGTCTACCTACGAGCAGTACTTC; cdr3_aa: CASSFASTYEQYF
clone_size: .; d_call: .; j_call: TRBJ2-4; v_call: TRBV7-2; cdr3_nt: TGTGCCAGCAGCTTAGTTTGGGTGGGCTTTAAAAACATTCAGTACTTC; cdr3_aa: CASSLVWVGFKNIQYF
clone_size: .; d_call: TRBD2; j_call: TRBJ2-2; v_call: TRBV10-3; cdr3_nt: TGTGCCATCAGTGACCTAGCGGGGGCCACCGGGGAGCTGTTTTTT; cdr3_aa: CAISDLAGATGELFF
clone_size: .; d_call: .; j_call: TRBJ2-7; v_call: TRBV28; cdr3_nt: TGTGCCAGCAGTTTAAAAGGCGGGTGGGGAGGCGACGAGCAGTACTTC; cdr3_aa: CASSLKGGWGGDEQYF
clone_size: .; d_call: TRBD1; j_call: TRBJ2-5; v_call: TRBV5-1; cdr3_nt: TGCGCCAGCAGCCGGAATACAGGGGGCAAAGAGACCCAGTACTTC; cdr3_aa: CASSRNTGGKETQYF
clone_size: .; d_call: .; j_call: TRBJ2-1; v_call: TRBV7-9; cdr3_nt: TGTGCCAGCAGCTTAGTGTGGCCGCTGGAGGAGCAGTTCTTC; cdr3_aa: CASSLVWPLEEQFF
clone_size: .; d_call: TRBD2; j_call: TRBJ2-7; v_call: TRBV9; cdr3_nt: TGTGCCAGCAGCGAGGGGGTTAGCGGGAAAGGCTACGAGCAGTACTTC; cdr3_aa: CASSEGVSGKGYEQYF
clone_size: once; d_call: TRBD2; j_call: TRBJ2-1; v_call: TRBV2; cdr3_nt: TGTGCCAGCCATGGCCCTAGGCGGGGGGGCGTGGATGAGCAGTTCTTC; cdr3_aa: CASHGPRRGGVDEQFF
clone_size: once; d_call: TRBD2; j_call: TRBJ2-3; v_call: TRBV9; cdr3_nt: TGTGCCAGCAGCGTTAGCGGGAGCGGTGGGTATACGCAGTATTTT; cdr3_aa: CASSVSGSGGYTQYF
clone_size: .; d_call: TRBD1; j_call: TRBJ1-2; v_call: TRBV6-5; cdr3_nt: TGTGCCAGCAGTTACTCAAGGACAGGGAACTATGGCTACACCTTC; cdr3_aa: CASSYSRTGNYGYTF
clone_size: .; d_call: .; j_call: TRBJ2-1; v_call: TRBV11-3; cdr3_nt: TGTGCCAGCAGCTTAGATCGTCGAGTGAATGAGCAGTTCTTC; cdr3_aa: CASSLDRRVNEQFF
clone_size: .; d_call: TRBD2; j_call: TRBJ2-1; v_call: TRBV19; cdr3_nt: TGTGCCAGTACCGGGACTAGTTACAATGAGCAGTTCTTC; cdr3_aa: CASTGTSYNEQFF
clone_size: few; d_call: .; j_call: TRBJ2-7; v_call: TRBV6-5; cdr3_nt: TGTGCCAGCAGAAAACTAGCTCCCTACGAGCAGTACTTC; cdr3_aa: CASRKLAPYEQYF
clone_size: .; d_call: TRBD1; j_call: TRBJ1-3; v_call: TRBV5-1; cdr3_nt: TGCGCCAGCAGCTTGGAGGGACAGGGGTATTACACTGGAAACACCATATATTTT; cdr3_aa: CASSLEGQGYYTGNTIYF
clone_size: .; d_call: .; j_call: TRBJ2-1; v_call: TRBV7-9; cdr3_nt: TGTGCCAGCAGCTCAGGGTCGGAGCGGGCCAATGAGCAGTTCTTC; cdr3_aa: CASSSGSERANEQFF
clone_size: .; d_call: .; j_call: TRBJ2-7; v_call: TRBV7-9; cdr3_nt: TGTGCCAGCAGCTTAGCGCTTGGGACTTACTCCTACGAGCAGTACTTC; cdr3_aa: CASSLALGTYSYEQYF
clone_size: .; d_call: .; j_call: TRBJ2-5; v_call: TRBV5-1; cdr3_nt: TGCGCCAGCAGCTATTCCCCGGCAGGACTACAAGAGACCCAGTACTTC; cdr3_aa: CASSYSPAGLQETQYF
clone_size: .; d_call: .; j_call: TRBJ1-1; v_call: TRBV19; cdr3_nt: TGTGCCAGCCGGGACATCTCGACTGAAGCTTTCTTT; cdr3_aa: CASRDISTEAFF
clone_size: once; d_call: .; j_call: TRBJ1-1; v_call: TRBV12-5; cdr3_nt: TGTGCTAGTGGTTTGGTTTTTCGGGGGATCGGTGACACTGAAGCTTTCTTT; cdr3_aa: CASGLVFRGIGDTEAFF
clone_size: .; d_call: .; j_call: TRBJ1-2; v_call: TRBV6-1; cdr3_nt: TGTGCCAGCAGTGAATCGAGCGGAGGAGGCTACACCTTC; cdr3_aa: CASSESSGGGYTF
clone_size: .; d_call: TRBD1; j_call: TRBJ1-4; v_call: TRBV5-4; cdr3_nt: TGTGCCAGCAGCTTGGGGACAGGGCCTAATGAAAAACTGTTTTTT; cdr3_aa: CASSLGTGPNEKLFF
clone_size: .; d_call: TRBD2; j_call: TRBJ2-3; v_call: TRBV5-1; cdr3_nt: TGCGCCAGCAGGCTAGCGGGGGGCCACTCCGATACGCAGTATTTT; cdr3_aa: CASRLAGGHSDTQYF
clone_size: .; d_call: TRBD2; j_call: TRBJ2-3; v_call: TRBV5-1; cdr3_nt: TGCGCCAGCAGCCGGGACTACCCTAGCACAGATACGCAGTATTTT; cdr3_aa: CASSRDYPSTDTQYF
clone_size: once; d_call: .; j_call: TRBJ2-3; v_call: TRBV18; cdr3_nt: TGTGCCAGCTCCTGGGGGGGCAAAAGCACAGATACGCAGTATTTT; cdr3_aa: CASSWGGKSTDTQYF
clone_size: .; d_call: TRBD1; j_call: TRBJ2-5; v_call: TRBV5-5; cdr3_nt: TGTGCCAGCAGCTTCTCCGGGACAGGGGGCGAGACCCAGTACTTC; cdr3_aa: CASSFSGTGGETQYF
clone_size: .; d_call: TRBD2; j_call: TRBJ2-7; v_call: TRBV7-8; cdr3_nt: TGTGCCAGCAGCTTAGCGCCTAGCGGTTCCTACGAGCAGTACTTC; cdr3_aa: CASSLAPSGSYEQYF
clone_size: .; d_call: .; j_call: TRBJ2-3; v_call: TRBV21-1; cdr3_nt: TGTGCCAGCTCCGGGACTAGCACAGATACGCAGTATTTT; cdr3_aa: CASSGTSTDTQYF
clone_size: .; d_call: .; j_call: TRBJ1-6; v_call: TRBV6-5; cdr3_nt: TGTGCCAGCAGTTACTCGGCAAGGAGAGATTCACCCCTCCACTTT; cdr3_aa: CASSYSARRDSPLHF
clone_size: .; d_call: .; j_call: TRBJ2-1; v_call: TRBV11-2; cdr3_nt: TGTGCCAGCAGCTTAGGAGGGCTCATCCCAGGCTACAATGAGCAGTTCTTC; cdr3_aa: CASSLGGLIPGYNEQFF
clone_size: .; d_call: .; j_call: TRBJ2-3; v_call: TRBV7-9; cdr3_nt: TGTGCCAGCAGCCCCCAAGCGGCTAGCACAGATACGCAGTATTTT; cdr3_aa: CASSPQAASTDTQYF
clone_size: .; d_call: TRBD2; j_call: TRBJ2-7; v_call: TRBV4-2; cdr3_nt: TGTGCCAGCAGTCATAGCGGGGGGGGGTACGAGCAGTACTTC; cdr3_aa: CASSHSGGGYEQYF
clone_size: .; d_call: .; j_call: TRBJ1-6; v_call: TRBV19; cdr3_nt: TGTGCCAGTAGTATAGAGGGGGAGGGAAATTCACCCCTCCACTTT; cdr3_aa: CASSIEGEGNSPLHF
clone_size: .; d_call: .; j_call: TRBJ1-1; v_call: TRBV7-2; cdr3_nt: TGTGCCAGCAGCCTTACGCGGGGAGGGACTGAAGCTTTCTTT; cdr3_aa: CASSLTRGGTEAFF
clone_size: .; d_call: .; j_call: TRBJ2-7; v_call: TRBV19; cdr3_nt: TGTGCCAGTTCAAACCGGGACACTTCCTACGAGCAGTACTTC; cdr3_aa: CASSNRDTSYEQYF
clone_size: once; d_call: .; j_call: TRBJ1-3; v_call: TRBV5-4; cdr3_nt: TGTGCCAGCAGTTTTCACAGCTTAATATTCTCTGGAAACACCATATATTTT; cdr3_aa: CASSFHSLIFSGNTIYF
clone_size: .; d_call: .; j_call: TRBJ1-4; v_call: TRBV5-1; cdr3_nt: TGCGCCAGCAGCCCCGATTCTAACCCCGAGCGGAAACTGTTTTTT; cdr3_aa: CASSPDSNPERKLFF
clone_size: .; d_call: .; j_call: TRBJ1-2; v_call: TRBV6-6; cdr3_nt: TGTGCCAGCAGCCCTTGGGGGCACTATGGCTACACCTTC; cdr3_aa: CASSPWGHYGYTF
clone_size: once; d_call: .; j_call: TRBJ2-2; v_call: TRBV19; cdr3_nt: TGTGCCAGTAGTATCCAGGGGGGAGAAACCGGGGAGCTGTTTTTT; cdr3_aa: CASSIQGGETGELFF
clone_size: .; d_call: .; j_call: TRBJ1-2; v_call: TRBV7-6; cdr3_nt: TGTGCCAGCAGCTTAGCGTCCCAGGGGTATGGCTACACCTTC; cdr3_aa: CASSLASQGYGYTF
clone_size: .; d_call: TRBD1; j_call: TRBJ2-7; v_call: TRBV4-1; cdr3_nt: TGCGCCAGCAGCCAAGGCTGGACAGGGTACGGCGACGAGCAGTACTTC; cdr3_aa: CASSQGWTGYGDEQYF
clone_size: .; d_call: .; j_call: TRBJ2-3; v_call: TRBV20-1; cdr3_nt: TGCAGTGCTACCGTAGATACGCAGTATTTT; cdr3_aa: CSATVDTQYF
clone_size: few; d_call: .; j_call: TRBJ1-6; v_call: TRBV15; cdr3_nt: TGTGCCACCAGCAGAGACAGGACATTCAGCTCACCCCTCCACTTT; cdr3_aa: CATSRDRTFSSPLHF
clone_size: .; d_call: .; j_call: TRBJ2-1; v_call: TRBV19; cdr3_nt: TGTGCCAGTAGTACCCCTGCCGGAACGAGGGAGCAGTTCTTC; cdr3_aa: CASSTPAGTREQFF
clone_size: .; d_call: .; j_call: TRBJ1-1; v_call: TRBV6-5; cdr3_nt: TGTGCCAGCAGCATACGGAGGGGCCGGACTGAAGCTTTCTTT; cdr3_aa: CASSIRRGRTEAFF
clone_size: .; d_call: TRBD2; j_call: TRBJ2-7; v_call: TRBV14; cdr3_nt: TGTGCCAGCAGCCAAGGTCAAGCGGGAGGGACCTACGAGCAGTACTTC; cdr3_aa: CASSQGQAGGTYEQYF
clone_size: .; d_call: .; j_call: TRBJ1-3; v_call: TRBV27; cdr3_nt: TGTGCCAGCTCGGGGGTCTCTACTGGAAACACCATATATTTT; cdr3_aa: CASSGVSTGNTIYF
clone_size: once; d_call: .; j_call: TRBJ2-5; v_call: TRBV19; cdr3_nt: TGTGCCAGTAGTATAGTAGGGGGAGAGACCCAGTACTTC; cdr3_aa: CASSIVGGETQYF
clone_size: .; d_call: .; j_call: TRBJ2-2; v_call: TRBV6-5; cdr3_nt: TGTGCCAGCAGTTACCCCACAGGGACCGGGGAGCTGTTTTTT; cdr3_aa: CASSYPTGTGELFF
clone_size: .; d_call: .; j_call: TRBJ2-5; v_call: TRBV29-1; cdr3_nt: TGCAGCGTTGCAGGGGAGACCCAGTACTTC; cdr3_aa: CSVAGETQYF
clone_size: .; d_call: .; j_call: TRBJ1-4; v_call: TRBV9; cdr3_nt: TGTGCCAGCAGCCCTGCGAGTGAGCGGGAAAAACTGTTTTTT; cdr3_aa: CASSPASEREKLFF